The TCR beta chain under discussion was sequenced for a study of cytomegalovirus exposure and HLA in healthy donors. About the study: The Caucasian-associated ancestry cluster held 65% to 90% of 398 genotyped donors. Study-wide points: Reports described diagnosis of cytomegalovirus status by the classifier as highly specific and sensitive. In an earlier analysis, in approximately 630 donors, most V segments appeared productive either ~90% or ~30% of the time.

As to this clone: No antigen is known for it.

The CDR3 extends over 15 amino acids. The junction had 7 bases not matched to a gene; V was cut back by 4 bases and J by 4 bases. Germline assignment: CDR1 SGDLS and CDR2 YYNGEE. A multiplex PCR was run with 60 Vbeta primers and 13 Jbeta primers. The repertoire was sequenced with immunoSEQ multiplex PCR; TCRdb's copy has only in-frame clones and lacks some. The table has approximately 120,000 clones, less than 80% seen once. This chain links TRBV9 with TRBJ1-1; 10 nucleotides align to TRBD1. Input material: PBMCs. This receptor was obtained from a woman aged 45-60 years in good health and CMV-seropositive. The CDR3 region is CASSPSDRGITEAFF. In nucleotides, the CDR3 is TGTGCCAGCAGCCCCTCGGACAGGGGGATCACTGAAGCTTTCTTT.